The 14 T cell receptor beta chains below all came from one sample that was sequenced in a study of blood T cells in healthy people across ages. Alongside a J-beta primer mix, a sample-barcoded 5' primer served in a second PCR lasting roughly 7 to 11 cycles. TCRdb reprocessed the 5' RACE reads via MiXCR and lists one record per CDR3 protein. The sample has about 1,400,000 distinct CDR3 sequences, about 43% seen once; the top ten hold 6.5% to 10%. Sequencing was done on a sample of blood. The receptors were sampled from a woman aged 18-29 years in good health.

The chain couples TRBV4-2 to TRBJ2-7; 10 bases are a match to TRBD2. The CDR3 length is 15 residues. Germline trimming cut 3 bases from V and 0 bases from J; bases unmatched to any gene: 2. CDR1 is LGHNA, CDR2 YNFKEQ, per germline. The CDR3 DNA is TGTGCCAGCAGCCATACTAGCGGGGACTCCTACGAGCAGTACTTC. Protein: CASSHTSGDSYEQYF.

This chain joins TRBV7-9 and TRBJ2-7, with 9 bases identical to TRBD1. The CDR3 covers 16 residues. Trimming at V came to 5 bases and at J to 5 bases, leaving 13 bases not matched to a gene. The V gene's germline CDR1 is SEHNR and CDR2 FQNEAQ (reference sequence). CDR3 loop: CASSPRDRVSPNEQYF. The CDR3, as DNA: TGTGCCAGCAGCCCCCGGGACAGGGTTTCTCCCAACGAGCAGTACTTC.

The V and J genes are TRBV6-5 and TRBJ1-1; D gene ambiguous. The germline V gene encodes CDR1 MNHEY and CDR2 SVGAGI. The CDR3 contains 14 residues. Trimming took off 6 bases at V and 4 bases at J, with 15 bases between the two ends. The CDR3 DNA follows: TGTGCCAGCAGCCTTCTTGAAGCGGGCACTGAAGCTTTCTTT. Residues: CASSLLEAGTEAFF.

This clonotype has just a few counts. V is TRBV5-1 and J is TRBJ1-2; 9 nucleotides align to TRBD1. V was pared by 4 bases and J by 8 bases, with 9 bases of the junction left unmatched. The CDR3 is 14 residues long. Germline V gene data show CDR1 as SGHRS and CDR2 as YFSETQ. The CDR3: CASSNPSTGGGYTF. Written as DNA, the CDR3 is TGCGCCAGCAGCAACCCGTCGACAGGGGGGGGCTACACCTTC.

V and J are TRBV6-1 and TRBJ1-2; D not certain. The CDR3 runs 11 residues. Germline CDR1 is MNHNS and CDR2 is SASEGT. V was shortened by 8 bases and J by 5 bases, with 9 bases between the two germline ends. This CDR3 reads CASDDRYGYTF. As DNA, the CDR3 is TGTGCCAGCGATGACCGGTATGGCTACACCTTC.

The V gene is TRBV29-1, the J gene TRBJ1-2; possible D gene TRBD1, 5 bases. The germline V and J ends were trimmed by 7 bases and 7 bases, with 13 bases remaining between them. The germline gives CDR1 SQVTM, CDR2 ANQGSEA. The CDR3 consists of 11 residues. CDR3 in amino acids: CSAPRERGYTF. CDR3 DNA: TGCAGCGCCCCCAGGGAGCGTGGCTACACCTTC.

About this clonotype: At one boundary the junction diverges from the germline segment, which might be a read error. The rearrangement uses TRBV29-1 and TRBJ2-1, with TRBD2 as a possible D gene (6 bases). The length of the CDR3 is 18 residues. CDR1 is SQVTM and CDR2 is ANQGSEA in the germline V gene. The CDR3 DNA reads TGCAGCGTTGAAGTGCATAGCGGCGCCTGGAGCTCCCACAATGAGCAGTTCTTC. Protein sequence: CSVEVHSGAWSSHNEQFF.

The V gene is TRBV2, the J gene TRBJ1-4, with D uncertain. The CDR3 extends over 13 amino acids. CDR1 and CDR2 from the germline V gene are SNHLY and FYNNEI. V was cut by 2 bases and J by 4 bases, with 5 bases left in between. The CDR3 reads CASSEQLNEKLFF. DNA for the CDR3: TGTGCCAGCAGTGAACAGCTTAATGAAAAACTGTTTTTT.

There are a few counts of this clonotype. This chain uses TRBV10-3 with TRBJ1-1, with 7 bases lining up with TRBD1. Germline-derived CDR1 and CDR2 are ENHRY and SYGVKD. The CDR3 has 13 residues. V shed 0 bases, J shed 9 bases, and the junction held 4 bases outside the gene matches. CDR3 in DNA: TGTGCCATCAGTGAGTCAGGGACAGAAAAAGCTTTCTTT. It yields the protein CAISESGTEKAFF.

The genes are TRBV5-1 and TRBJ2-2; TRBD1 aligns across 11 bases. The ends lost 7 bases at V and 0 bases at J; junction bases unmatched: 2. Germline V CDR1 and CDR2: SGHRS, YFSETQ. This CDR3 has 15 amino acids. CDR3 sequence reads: CASGTGGTNTGELFF. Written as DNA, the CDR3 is TGCGCCAGCGGGACAGGGGGGACGAACACCGGGGAGCTGTTTTTT. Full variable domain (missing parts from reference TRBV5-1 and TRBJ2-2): KAGVTQTPRYLIKTRGQQVTLSCSPISGHRSVSWYQQTPGQGLQFLFEYFSETQRNKGNFPGRFSGRQFSNSRSEMNVSTLELGDSALYLCASGTGGTNTGELFFGEGSRLTVL.

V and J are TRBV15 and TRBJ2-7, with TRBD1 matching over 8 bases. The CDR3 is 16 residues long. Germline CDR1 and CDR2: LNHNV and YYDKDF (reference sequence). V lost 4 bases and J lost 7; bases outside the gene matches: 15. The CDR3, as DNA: TGTGCCACCAGCACCCTTGGACAGGGCCCCCCCAATGAGCAGTACTTC. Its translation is CATSTLGQGPPNEQYF. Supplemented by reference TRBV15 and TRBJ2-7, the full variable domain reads DAMVIQNPRYQVTQFGKPVTLSCSQTLNHNVMYWYQQKSSQAPKLLFHYYDKDFNNEADTPDNFQSRRPNTSFCFLDIRSPGLGDTAMYLCATSTLGQGPPNEQYFGPGTRLTVT.

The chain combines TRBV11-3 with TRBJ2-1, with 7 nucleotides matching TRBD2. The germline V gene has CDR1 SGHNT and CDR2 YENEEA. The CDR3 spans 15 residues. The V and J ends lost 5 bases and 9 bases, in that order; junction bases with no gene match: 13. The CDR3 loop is CASSKNALAQSEQFF. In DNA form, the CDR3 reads TGTGCCAGCAGCAAAAATGCACTAGCGCAAAGTGAGCAGTTCTTC. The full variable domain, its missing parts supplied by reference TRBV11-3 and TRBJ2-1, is EAGVVQSPRYKIIEKKQPVAFWCNPISGHNTLYWYLQNLGQGPELLIRYENEEAVDDSQLPKDRFSAERLKGVDSTLKIQPAELGDSAVYLCASSKNALAQSEQFFGPGTRLTVL.

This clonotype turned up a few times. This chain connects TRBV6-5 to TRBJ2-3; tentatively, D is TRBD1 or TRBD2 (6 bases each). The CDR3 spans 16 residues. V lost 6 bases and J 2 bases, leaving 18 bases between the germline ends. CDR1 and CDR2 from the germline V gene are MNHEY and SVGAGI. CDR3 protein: CASSRGPHLITDTQYF. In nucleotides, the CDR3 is TGTGCCAGCAGCCGGGGGCCCCATTTGATCACAGATACGCAGTATTTT.

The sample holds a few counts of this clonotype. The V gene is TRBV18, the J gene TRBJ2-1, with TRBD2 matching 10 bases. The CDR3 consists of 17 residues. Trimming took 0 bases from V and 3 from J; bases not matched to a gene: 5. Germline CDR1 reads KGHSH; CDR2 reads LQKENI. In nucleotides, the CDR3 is TGTGCCAGCTCACCACCGGCTAGCGGGGGCATCTACAATGAGCAGTTCTTC. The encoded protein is CASSPPASGGIYNEQFF.